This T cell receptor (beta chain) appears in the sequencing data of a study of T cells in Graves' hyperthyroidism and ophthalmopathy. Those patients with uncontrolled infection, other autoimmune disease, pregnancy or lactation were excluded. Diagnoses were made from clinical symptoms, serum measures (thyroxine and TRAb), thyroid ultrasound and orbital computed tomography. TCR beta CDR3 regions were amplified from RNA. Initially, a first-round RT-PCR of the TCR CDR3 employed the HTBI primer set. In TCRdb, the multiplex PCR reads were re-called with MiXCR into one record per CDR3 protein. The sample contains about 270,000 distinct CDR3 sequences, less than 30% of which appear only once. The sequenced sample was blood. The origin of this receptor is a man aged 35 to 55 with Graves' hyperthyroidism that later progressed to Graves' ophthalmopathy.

The CDR3 DNA reads TGTGCCAGCAGTTACTCGACAGGGAAAGCCTACGAGCAGTACTTC. As protein: CASSYSTGKAYEQYF. The genes are TRBV6-2 or TRBV6-3 and TRBJ2-7; 7 nucleotides agree with TRBD1. V dropped 0 bases and J dropped 2; count of bases not matched to a gene: 4. Germline V gives CDR1 MNHEY, CDR2 SVGEGT. The CDR3 spans 15 residues.